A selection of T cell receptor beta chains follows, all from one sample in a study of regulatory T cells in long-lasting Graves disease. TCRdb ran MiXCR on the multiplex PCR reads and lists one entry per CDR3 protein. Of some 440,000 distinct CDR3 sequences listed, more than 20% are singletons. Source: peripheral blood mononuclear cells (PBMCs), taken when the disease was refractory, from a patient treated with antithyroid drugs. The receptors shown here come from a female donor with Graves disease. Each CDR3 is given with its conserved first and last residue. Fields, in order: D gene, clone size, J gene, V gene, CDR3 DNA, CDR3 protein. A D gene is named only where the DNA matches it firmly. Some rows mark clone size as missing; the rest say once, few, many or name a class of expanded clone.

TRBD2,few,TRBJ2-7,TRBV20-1,TGCAGTGCTAGAGAGAGAGCTAGCGGGAGGTTGGCGCAGTACTTC,CSARERASGRLAQYF
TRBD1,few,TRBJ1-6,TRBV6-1,TGTGCCAGCAGTGGGACAGGGACCAGCTCCTATAATTCACCCCTCCACTTT,CASSGTGTSSYNSPLHF
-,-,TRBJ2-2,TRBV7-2,TGTGCCAGCAGCTTAGAGCTGCCGAACGCCAGGGAGCTGTTTTTT,CASSLELPNARELFF
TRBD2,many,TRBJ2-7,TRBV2,TGTGCCAGCAGTGCGGGACTAGCGGGAGCCCAGCCCTTC,CASSAGLAGAQPF
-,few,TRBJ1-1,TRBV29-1,TGCAGCGTTTCGCATCCGAACACTGAAGCTTTCTTT,CSVSHPNTEAFF
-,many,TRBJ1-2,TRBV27,TGTGCCAGCAGACATGGACAGACGGAGGGCTACACCTTC,CASRHGQTEGYTF
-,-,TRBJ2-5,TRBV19,TGTGCCAGTGTGGGTGATGCTGAGACCCAGTACTTC,CASVGDAETQYF
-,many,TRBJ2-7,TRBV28,TGTGCCAGCAGTGAGTCACCCTACGAGCAGTACTTC,CASSESPYEQYF
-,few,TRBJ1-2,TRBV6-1,TGTGCCAGCACCCCAGACTACAGCACAAGTGGCTACACCTTC,CASTPDYSTSGYTF
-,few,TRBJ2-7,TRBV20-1,TGCAGTGCCCGGGGCCGCGGGACGGTCTCCTACGAGCAGTACTTC,CSARGRGTVSYEQYF
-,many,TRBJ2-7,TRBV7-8,TGTGCCAGCAGCTTAGATCGGAAGCAGCGTGGGGCCTCCTACGAGCAGTACTTC,CASSLDRKQRGASYEQYF
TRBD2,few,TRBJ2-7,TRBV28,TGTGCCAGCTGCTCTCTCCAAACTAGCGGGAGTTGCGAGCAGTACTTC,CASCSLQTSGSCEQYF
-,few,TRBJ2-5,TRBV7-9,TGTGCCAGCAGCTTAGACAGGAGAGGAGAGACCCAGTACTTC,CASSLDRRGETQYF
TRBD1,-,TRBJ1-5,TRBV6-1,TGTGCCAGCGGAGAGACAGGGGGGAAAAATCAGCCCCAGCATTTT,CASGETGGKNQPQHF
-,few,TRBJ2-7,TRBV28,TGTGCCAGCAGTTTATTTTATAGAGGGACTTGGTACGAGCAGTACTTC,CASSLFYRGTWYEQYF
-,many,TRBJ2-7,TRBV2,TGTGCCAGCCGGTTAGACAGCCACGAGCAGTACTTC,CASRLDSHEQYF
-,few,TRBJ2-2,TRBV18,TGTGCCAGCTCACTTTTCAGTGACACCGGGGAGCTGTTTTTT,CASSLFSDTGELFF
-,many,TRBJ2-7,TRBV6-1,TGTGCCAGCAGTACCACGACAGGACCCTACGAGCAGTACTTC,CASSTTTGPYEQYF
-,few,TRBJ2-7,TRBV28,TGTGCCAGCAGTCTTCGGGGCGGTTACGAGCAGTGCTTC,CASSLRGGYEQCF
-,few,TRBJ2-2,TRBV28,TGTGCCAGCAGTCCACAGGGGTTGGTAGCGGACTCGAAAGCCGGGGAGCTGTTTTTT,CASSPQGLVADSKAGELFF
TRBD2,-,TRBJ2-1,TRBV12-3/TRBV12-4,TGTGCCAGCAGCCCGGGACTAGCGGGAGGCAATGAGCAGTTCTTC,CASSPGLAGGNEQFF
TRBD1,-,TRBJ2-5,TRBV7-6,TGTGCCAGCAGCGAATGGACAGGGGGCGAGACCCAGTACTTC,CASSEWTGGETQYF
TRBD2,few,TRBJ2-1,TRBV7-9,TGCGAGAGGCGCGGGAGGGCCCATGAGCAGTTCTTC,CERRGRAHEQFF
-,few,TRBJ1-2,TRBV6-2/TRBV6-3,TGTGCCAGCAGTTACGAACAGATCTATGGCTACACCTTC,CASSYEQIYGYTF
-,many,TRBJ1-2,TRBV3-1,TGTGCCAGCAGCCAACAGGGACTTGGCTACACCTTC,CASSQQGLGYTF
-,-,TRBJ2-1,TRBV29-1,TGCAGCGTTGAAGATCCCCGGGCAAACATGGTGGCTGAGCAGTTCTTC,CSVEDPRANMVAEQFF
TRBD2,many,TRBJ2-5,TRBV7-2,TGTGCCAGCAGCTTAGTAGTTGGCAAGCGGGAGCAAGAGACCCAGTACTTC,CASSLVVGKREQETQYF
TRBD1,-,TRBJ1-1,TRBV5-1,TGCGCCAGCATGTGGGGCGCAGGGGGCTTAAACACTGAAGCTTTCTTT,CASMWGAGGLNTEAFF
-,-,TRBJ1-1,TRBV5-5,TGTGCCAGCAGCTTGATTCACCCTAACACTGAAGCTTTCTTT,CASSLIHPNTEAFF
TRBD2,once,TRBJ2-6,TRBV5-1,TGCGCCAGCAGCTTGGGGAGCGGGACTCCCGGGGCCAACGTCCTGACTTTC,CASSLGSGTPGANVLTF
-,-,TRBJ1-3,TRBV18,TGTGCCAGCTCACCACTTGGACCCACGAGCTCTGGAAACACCATATATTTT,CASSPLGPTSSGNTIYF